Given below is one TCR beta chain in context. Its antigen is unknown. TCRdb's table, derived via immunoSEQ multiplex PCR, lists solely in-frame clones and lacks some. The sample includes about 120,000 clones, 70% to 90% of them seen just once. This record comes from a study of T cell responses to AZD1222 COVID-19 vaccine. The CDR3 is 15 amino acids. Germline CDR1 and CDR2: SGHRS and YFSETQ. The ends were cut back, 0 bases at V and 3 bases at J, with 10 bases in the middle. Points from the study as a whole: Among the donors, most were white British and more were female, and clonal diversity was possibly underestimated.

This sample comprised peripheral blood, obtained 28 days after the second AZD1222 dose. This chain connects TRBV5-1 to TRBJ1-5; TRBD1 might be the D (6 bases). The TCR comes from an adult who received the AZD1222 COVID-19 vaccine. The CDR3 DNA follows: TGCGCCAGCAGCTTGGGGGACACGCTCAATCAGCCCCAGCATTTT. It is translated as CASSLGDTLNQPQHF.